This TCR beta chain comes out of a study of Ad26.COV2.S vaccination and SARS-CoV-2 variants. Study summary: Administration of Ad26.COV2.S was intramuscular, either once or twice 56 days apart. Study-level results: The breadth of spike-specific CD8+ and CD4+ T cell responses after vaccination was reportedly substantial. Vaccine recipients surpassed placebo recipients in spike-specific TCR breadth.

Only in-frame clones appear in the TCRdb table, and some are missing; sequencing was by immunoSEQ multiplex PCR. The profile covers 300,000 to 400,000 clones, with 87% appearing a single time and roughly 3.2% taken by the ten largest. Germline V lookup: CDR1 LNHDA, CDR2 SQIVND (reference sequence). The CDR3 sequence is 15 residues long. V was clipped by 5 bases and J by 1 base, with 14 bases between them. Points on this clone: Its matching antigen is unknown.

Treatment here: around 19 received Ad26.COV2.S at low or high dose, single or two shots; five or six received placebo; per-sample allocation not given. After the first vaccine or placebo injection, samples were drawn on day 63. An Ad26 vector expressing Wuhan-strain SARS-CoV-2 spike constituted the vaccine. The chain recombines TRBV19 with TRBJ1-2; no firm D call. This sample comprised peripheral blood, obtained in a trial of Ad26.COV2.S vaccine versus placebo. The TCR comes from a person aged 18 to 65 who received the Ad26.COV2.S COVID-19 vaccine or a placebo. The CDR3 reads CASSRWASNNYGYTF. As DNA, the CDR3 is TGTGCCAGTAGTCGGTGGGCCAGTAATAACTATGGCTACACCTTC.